The entry below gives a single T cell receptor beta chain sequence along with its context. The assay was immunoSEQ multiplex PCR, and TCRdb's table has in-frame clones only and misses some. The table has roughly 400,000 clones, roughly 88% seen once. These data originate in a study of blood T cell repertoires in COVID-19. Study-wide context: Samples came from the United States, Italy and Spain, spanning acute and convalescent COVID-19.

Participant ages covered about 18 to 89 years across 24 US areas. Membership in each cohort depended on participant-reported clinical history. Germline loops: CDR1 MNHEY, CDR2 SMNVEV (reference sequence). This CDR3 region has 14 residues. V lost 3 bases to trimming and J lost 2 bases; unmatched junction nucleotides: 2. The clonotype originates from a young man who had recovered from COVID-19. The chain couples TRBV27 to TRBJ2-7; 9 nucleotides match TRBD2. What was sequenced was PBMCs or T cells enriched from blood (not recorded which). The DNA of the CDR3 is TGTGCCAGCAGTTTTAGCGGGAGTGCCTACGAGCAGTACTTC. This gives the protein CASSFSGSAYEQYF.